The entry below describes one T cell receptor beta chain. Its matching antigen is unknown. Data came from immunoSEQ multiplex PCR; TCRdb stores just in-frame clones and leaves some out. Of about 95,000 clones listed, approximately 88% are singletons. The source of the sample is a study of T cell responses to AZD1222 COVID-19 vaccine. Study outcomes and limitations: Recipients of AZD1222 seropositive at baseline numbered only 5 to 7. Most donors were white British, females outnumbered males, and clonal diversity was possibly underestimated.

The CDR3 totals 16 residues. The germline gives CDR1 WSHSY, CDR2 SAAADI. V lost 0 bases to trimming and J lost 3 bases, with 12 bases between them. The starting material was peripheral blood, obtained on day 0 of AZD1222 vaccination. The receptor comes from an adult in good health. This chain joins TRBV10-2 and TRBJ1-5, with D possibly matching TRBD1 (6 bases). The CDR3, as DNA: TGCGCCAGCAGTGAGTCGAAAGGACAGATCAATCAGCCCCAGCATTTT. It encodes CASSESKGQINQPQHF.